This TCR beta chain derives from a study of regulatory T cells in long-lasting Graves disease (dated by TCRdb to the early 2020s). With regard to the full study: Antithyroid drugs had been taken for less than 3 months by newly diagnosed Graves' disease patients. A total of 33 samples were covered by TCR sequencing, comprising roughly 13 persistent and around 20 newly diagnosed Graves' disease patients. Peripheral blood TCR sequencing and RNA sequencing compared persistent Graves' disease patients with newly diagnosed Graves' disease patients. The study took place in China and was registered as a clinical trial.

The study at large found these results: The small sample size was acknowledged by the authors as a limitation that may reduce accuracy. Patients with persistent disease shared more public clonotypes (approximately 2,500) than newly diagnosed patients did (about 1,000). Lower TCR Shannon entropy and fewer highly expanded clones were observed in persistent Graves' disease patients than in newly diagnosed patients, which suggested clonal expansion. Peripheral blood alone was examined, since thyroid tissue, which constituted the primary lesion, could not be accessed. Preferential use of TRBV28, TRBJ1-2 and TRBJ2-5 was observed in persistent disease, whereas TRBV20-1 and TRBJ2-1 were favored in newly diagnosed disease. Sequencing and analysis were limited to the TCR beta chain.

This clonotype was counted many times. Its recognized antigen is unknown. No qualities accompany the bases; no much larger clone lies one base away. Taken from the germline V gene, the CDR1 and CDR2 loops are MNHEY and SVGEGT. V is shortened by 0 bases, J by 5 bases, and the region joining them spans 14 bases. The CDR3 sequence holds 15 residues, the cysteine and phenylalanine included. Only CDR3 DNA remains: 45 bases, in frame from the first base. According to the study, the label for this sample's time point signals: newly diagnosed GD, antithyroid drugs for less than 3 months. For both TCR sequencing and RNA sequencing, RNA was extracted from PBMCs in TRIzol. The diagnosis of Graves' disease followed American Thyroid Association guidelines. Patients were recruited from an endocrinology department in Xi'an, China. From each patient, 7.5 to 9.5 milliliters of peripheral blood was collected into an EDTA anticoagulant tube. Ficoll Paque Plus density gradient separation was used to isolate PBMCs, and no further T cell sorting was performed. An Agilent 2100 Bioanalyzer and agarose gel were used to check RNA quality, while a NanoDrop 2000 measured RNA concentration.

Receptor libraries were prepared by multiplex PCR. Sequencing took place on an Illumina HiSeq 4000. iRepertoire HTBI primers and Arm-PCR amplification of CDR3 regions were used to construct TCR beta libraries. Gel purification was performed on PCR products prior to sequencing. On the authors' methods: Gene usage analysis of CDR3 amino acid clonotypes relied on the 60 to 65 TRBV and about 15 TRBJ segments identified across samples. COPE and FqMerger were used to merge filtered high-quality paired reads into contigs. BLAST was used to align contigs to IMGT TRBV, TRBD and TRBJ reference genes, with CDR3 defined following IMGT. Any clonotype with a frequency above 0.1% was classified as a highly expanded clone. Repertoire diversity was measured by Shannon entropy, and V-J evenness by the Gini coefficient. A clonotype was considered public if more than one individual shared it. TCRdb applied fastp at Q25 and MiXCR to the public reads, then kept only in-frame beta chains. Merged by CDR3 protein, the rows form single entries marked with the most common genes and DNA. TCRdb's processing, not the authors', yielded these V and J calls. Recorded for this sample are 250,000 or so distinct CDR3 sequences; roughly 21% of them occurred a single time. Roughly 14% of the sample goes to the ten largest clones.

The sequence was obtained from a female donor with Graves disease. The input for sequencing was peripheral blood mononuclear cells (PBMCs), taken at new diagnosis, from a patient treated with antithyroid drugs. The V and J genes are TRBV6-2 or TRBV6-3 and TRBJ2-7; TRBD1 could be the D gene, as 6 bases match. The nucleotide sequence reads as follows: TGTGCCAGCAGTTACTCGAACATAGGGGGACACGAGCAGTACTTC. Protein translation: CASSYSNIGGHEQYF.